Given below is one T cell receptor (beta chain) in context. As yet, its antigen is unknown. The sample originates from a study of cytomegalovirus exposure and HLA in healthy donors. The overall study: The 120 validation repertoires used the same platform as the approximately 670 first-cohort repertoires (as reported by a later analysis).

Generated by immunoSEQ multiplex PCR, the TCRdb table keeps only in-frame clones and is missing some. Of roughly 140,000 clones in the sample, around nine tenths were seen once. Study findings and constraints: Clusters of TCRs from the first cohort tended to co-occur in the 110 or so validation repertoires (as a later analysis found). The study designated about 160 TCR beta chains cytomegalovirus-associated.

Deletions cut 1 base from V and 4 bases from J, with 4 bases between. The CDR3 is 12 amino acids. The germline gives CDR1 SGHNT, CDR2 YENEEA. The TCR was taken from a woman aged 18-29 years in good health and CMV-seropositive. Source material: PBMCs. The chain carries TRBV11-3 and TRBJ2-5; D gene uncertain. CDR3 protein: CASSLVGETQYF. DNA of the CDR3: TGTGCCAGCAGCTTAGTCGGAGAGACCCAGTACTTC.